These 24 T cell receptor beta chains share one sample of origin, sequenced in a study of T cell repertoires in cytomegalovirus infection. The antigens for these receptors are not known. TCRdb re-called the reads with MiXCR, one entry per CDR3 protein. The sample comprises roughly 180,000 distinct CDR3 sequences, about a fifth of which are singletons, and 25% rests with the top ten. Sequenced material: CD8+ T cells from cultured PBMCs, taken from culture after CMV antigen stimulation. The receptor source for this set is a human donor in good health (CMV status not recorded). Some clones in this sample may be carry-over from other donors' samples.

This clonotype was seen at least ten times. The V gene is TRBV6-5, the J gene TRBJ2-7; no clear D. Between the trimmed V and J ends, which lost 2 bases and 4 bases, there was a span of 9 bases. Germline V gene data show CDR1 as MNHEY and CDR2 as SVGAGI. This CDR3 is built from 13 residues. CDR3 loop: CASSYGRAYEQYF. The CDR3 region has the DNA TGTGCCAGCAGTTACGGTAGGGCTTACGAGCAGTACTTC.

V is TRBV6-5 and J is TRBJ1-5, with a weak D call TRBD1 (5 bases). Looked up from germline, CDR1 is MNHEY and CDR2 is SVGAGI. CDR3 length: 16 amino acids. V lost 6 bases and J lost 0, with 15 bases in between. The CDR3 DNA is TGTGCCAGCAGAGTAGGGACCGACTATAGCAATCAGCCCCAGCATTTT. It specifies CASRVGTDYSNQPQHF.

The chain combines TRBV7-8 with TRBJ1-6, with D hard to call. The CDR3 loop spans 15 amino acids. Germline CDR1 is SGHVS and CDR2 is FQNEAQ. The V and J ends lost 1 base and 4 bases respectively, with 8 bases between them. The CDR3: CASSLGRPYNSPLHF. CDR3 nucleotides: TGTGCCAGCAGCTTAGGCAGGCCTTATAATTCACCCCTCCACTTT.

V gene TRBV6-2 or TRBV6-3 combines with J gene TRBJ2-7; no definite D call. The germline V gene has CDR1 MNHEY and CDR2 SVGEGT. Trimming shortened V by 8 bases and J by 1 base, and 15 bases separated the two germline ends. The CDR3 is 14 amino acids. CDR3 in amino acids: CASGFRTRSYEQYF. The CDR3 DNA reads TGTGCCAGCGGCTTCCGGACCCGTTCCTACGAGCAGTACTTC.

The rearrangement links TRBV27 to TRBJ2-7; 10 nucleotides line up with TRBD1. CDR1 MNHEY and CDR2 SMNVEV come from the germline V gene (reference sequence). The CDR3 has 15 residues. The junction had 8 bases not matched to a gene; V was cut back by 7 bases and J by 2 bases. The CDR3 is CASTLSGTGAYEQYF. The CDR3 DNA reads TGTGCCAGCACCCTAAGTGGGACAGGGGCCTACGAGCAGTACTTC.

This clonotype appeared a few times. This CDR3 is CASRAGFTGELFF. The CDR3 bases are TGTGCCAGCAGGGCAGGATTCACCGGGGAGCTGTTTTTT. The rearrangement uses TRBV27 and TRBJ2-2; no definite D call. V lost 6 bases and J 4 bases, leaving 9 bases between the germline ends. This CDR3 spans 13 amino acids. Germline CDR1 and CDR2: MNHEY and SMNVEV (reference sequence).

The chain joins TRBV7-9 to TRBJ1-1; D uncertain. Trimming stripped 10 bases from V and 0 bases from J, with 15 bases between. Germline CDR1 and CDR2: SEHNR and FQNEAQ (reference sequence). This CDR3 contains 14 residues. The CDR3 is CATKHAELNTEAFF. The CDR3 coding sequence is TGTGCCACTAAACACGCGGAACTGAACACTGAAGCTTTCTTT. The full variable domain, completed using reference TRBV7-9 and TRBJ1-1, is DTGVSQNPRHKITKRGQNVTFRCDPISEHNRLYWYRQTLGQGPEFLTYFQNEAQLEKSRLLSDRFSAERPKGSFSTLEIQRTEQGDSAMYLCATKHAELNTEAFFGQGTRLTVV.

This clonotype came up a few times. The chain uses TRBV15 and TRBJ1-6; TRBD1 might be the D (6 bases). V lost 1 base and J lost 11, with 9 bases in between. Germline values: CDR1 LNHNV, CDR2 YYDKDF (reference sequence). The CDR3 runs 13 residues. CDR3 residues: CATSRAQGPPLHF. The CDR3, as DNA: TGTGCCACCAGCAGAGCACAGGGTCCACCCCTCCACTTT.

The table lists this clonotype with a few counts. This sequence joins TRBV6-5 and TRBJ1-1, with 7 bases identical to TRBD1. Germline V gives CDR1 MNHEY, CDR2 SVGAGI. This CDR3 has 11 residues. Losses at the gene ends were 8 bases for V and 7 bases for J; bases not matched to a gene: 4. CDR3 sequence: CASGTAFEAFF. The CDR3 DNA is TGTGCCAGCGGGACAGCCTTTGAAGCTTTCTTT.

J is TRBJ1-5 and V is TRBV7-6; D unresolved. This CDR3 has 15 residues. The V and J ends lost 4 bases and 1 base respectively, with 11 bases between them. The V gene's germline CDR1 is SGHVS and CDR2 FNYEAQ. The CDR3 DNA reads as TGTGCCAGCAGCTCCTCGGACGGGAGCAATCAGCCCCAGCATTTT. Translating gives CASSSSDGSNQPQHF.

This clonotype was found a few times. Germline is not matched at one junction end, which may reflect a read error. The chain uses TRBV5-4 and TRBJ2-7; tentative D call: TRBD2 (6 bases). Germline V gene data show CDR1 as SGHNT and CDR2 as YYREEE (reference sequence). This CDR3 has 16 residues. CDR3 protein: CASGLWSGSSSYEQYF. Here the CDR3 DNA reads TGTGCCAGCGGCTTATGGAGCGGGTCGAGCTCCTACGAGCAGTACTTC.

The chain is built from TRBV27 and TRBJ2-1, with 16 bases matching TRBD2. Germline loops: CDR1 MNHEY, CDR2 SMNVEV (reference sequence). Unmatched junction bases numbered 6, after V lost 5 bases and J lost 8 bases. The CDR3 is 16 residues long. For the CDR3, the DNA is TGTGCCAGCAGTCCGGGACTAGCGGGGGGGCAGTATGAGCAGTTCTTC. It yields the protein CASSPGLAGGQYEQFF.

The chain couples TRBV28 to TRBJ2-3; 8 bases agree with TRBD2. CDR1 is MDHEN, CDR2 SYDVKM, per germline. The length of the CDR3 is 15 residues. V shed 5 bases, J shed 1 base, and the junction held 5 bases outside the gene matches. The CDR3 nucleotides are TGTGCCAGCAGTCCAGCGGGGGTAGGCACAGATACGCAGTATTTT. Translating gives CASSPAGVGTDTQYF.

There are a few counts of this clonotype. The chain uses TRBV4-2 and TRBJ1-1, with 8 bases identical to TRBD1. This CDR3 spans 15 amino acids. The trim removed 0 bases at V and 2 bases at J, leaving 2 bases unmatched. The germline gives CDR1 LGHNA, CDR2 YNFKEQ. DNA of the CDR3: TGTGCCAGCAGCCAAGATCAGGGGGCAAACACTGAAGCTTTCTTT. It encodes CASSQDQGANTEAFF.

This clonotype was detected only a few times. This sequence joins TRBV6-5 and TRBJ1-1; the D is unclear. The CDR3 is 13 amino acids. Germline V lookup: CDR1 MNHEY, CDR2 SVGAGI. V was cut by 5 bases and J by 1 base, with 8 bases left in between. CDR3 loop: CASSLTRNTEAFF. CDR3 bases: TGTGCCAGCAGTCTGACAAGGAACACTGAAGCTTTCTTT.

The gene calls are TRBV4-3 and TRBJ1-1, with unresolved D. The CDR3 has 14 amino acids. Trimming took off 4 bases at V and 2 bases at J, with 11 bases between the two ends. From germline, CDR1 is LGHNA and CDR2 YSLEER. As DNA, the CDR3 is TGCGCCAGCAGCCCAAACCCGGCCAACACTGAAGCTTTCTTT. This sequence encodes CASSPNPANTEAFF.

This clonotype occurred many times. The rearrangement links TRBV7-9 to TRBJ2-7; 8 nucleotides match TRBD1. The CDR3 length is 14 residues. CDR1 is SEHNR and CDR2 is FQNEAQ in the germline V gene (reference sequence). With V trimmed by 3 bases and J by 2 bases, 3 bases remained unmatched. The CDR3 reads CASSFPDRAYEQYF. In DNA, the CDR3 is TGTGCCAGCAGCTTCCCGGACAGGGCCTACGAGCAGTACTTC.

The chain's CDR3 is CASSSKEKLFF. CDR3 nucleotides: TGTGCCAGCAGCTCGAAAGAAAAACTGTTTTTT. The gene calls are TRBV7-8 and TRBJ1-4; D gene uncertain. The CDR3 spans 11 residues. V lost 4 bases and J 8 bases, leaving 5 bases between the germline ends. Germline lookup yields CDR1 SGHVS and CDR2 FQNEAQ.

This clonotype occurred a few times. The chain combines TRBV4-3 with TRBJ2-1; 11 bases map to TRBD2. There are 16 residues in the CDR3. In germline, CDR1 is LGHNA, CDR2 YSLEER. Trimming took 2 bases from V and 4 from J; bases not matched to a gene: 4. CDR3 bases: TGCGCCAGCAGCCAAAGACTAGCGGGGCTATACAATGAGCAGTTCTTC. Its translation is CASSQRLAGLYNEQFF.

The V gene is TRBV4-3, the J gene TRBJ1-2; D uncertain. The germline CDR1 and CDR2 sequences are LGHNA and YSLEER. Trimming shortened V by 3 bases and J by 5 bases, and 19 bases separated the two germline ends. The CDR3 length is 16 residues. CDR3 residues: CASSHTHDKLGYGYTF. The DNA of the CDR3 is TGCGCCAGCAGCCACACGCATGACAAGCTAGGATATGGCTACACCTTC.

This clonotype has more than one count but fewer than ten. The chain uses TRBV7-6 and TRBJ1-3, with D perhaps matching TRBD1 (5 bases). The V end lost 1 base, the J end lost 0 bases, and 13 bases lay between the germline ends. This CDR3 has 17 amino acids. Germline V gene sequence: CDR1 SGHVS, CDR2 FNYEAQ. For the CDR3, the DNA is TGTGCCAGCAGCTTAGGGGTCGCGGGACGCTCTGGAAACACCATATATTTT. Translating it yields CASSLGVAGRSGNTIYF.

There are a few counts of this clonotype. V usage is TRBV6-1 and J usage is TRBJ1-5; 8 bases map to TRBD1. CDR1 and CDR2 (germline): MNHNS, SASEGT. CDR3 length: 16 residues. J gave up 5 bases and V 4 bases, and 10 bases lay outside the gene matches. The DNA for the CDR3 is TGTGCCAGCAGTGGCAAGACAGGGGTGTTATATCAGCCCCAGCATTTT. Protein sequence: CASSGKTGVLYQPQHF.

The rearrangement joins TRBV29-1 to TRBJ1-4, with D possibly TRBD1 on 5 matching bases. CDR3 length: 14 amino acids. V lost 4 bases and J 0 bases, leaving 9 bases between the germline ends. Germline CDR1 is SQVTM and CDR2 is ANQGSEA. The CDR3 DNA follows: TGCAGCGTTGGGGGGGGAGCAACTAATGAAAAACTGTTTTTT. This codes for CSVGGGATNEKLFF. The full variable domain, with the rest looked up from reference TRBV29-1 and TRBJ1-4, is SAVISQKPSRDICQRGTSLTIQCQVDSQVTMMFWYRQQPGQSLTLIATANQGSEATYESGFVIDKFPISRPNLTFSTLTVSNMSPEDSSIYLCSVGGGATNEKLFFGSGTQLSVL.

This chain connects TRBV5-6 to TRBJ1-2; TRBD1 matches 8 bases. V dropped 4 bases and J dropped 7; count of bases not matched to a gene: 3. CDR1 and CDR2 (germline): SGHDT, YYEEEE. CDR3 length: 12 amino acids. CDR3 DNA: TGTGCCAGCAGCCGGACAGGGTTTGGCTACACCTTC. Its protein product is CASSRTGFGYTF.